These T cell receptor beta chains were read from a single sample in a study of blood T cells in healthy people across ages. TCRdb re-analysed the 5' RACE reads in MiXCR, keeping a single row per CDR3 protein. There are 1.4 million or so distinct CDR3 sequences in the sample; approximately 42% occur only once, and around 4% lies in the top ten. The sequencing sample was made of blood. The source is a woman aged 18-35 years in good health. CDR3s include the opening cysteine and the closing phenylalanine or tryptophan.

j_gene,v_gene,CDR3aa
TRBJ1-6,TRBV20-1,CSARGQWSSPLHF
TRBJ1-2,TRBV29-1,CSGGQNNYAGYTF
TRBJ1-4,TRBV10-3,CAISGRGGRGEKPFF
TRBJ2-2,TRBV20-1,CSARDPTSSTNTGELFF
NA,TRBV6-5,CASWLQGGDEQYF
TRBJ2-3,TRBV5-5,CASSGQSTTDTQYF
TRBJ1-5,TRBV2,CASSEPLDSNQPQHF
TRBJ2-1,TRBV28,CASSPGTSGWREQFF
TRBJ1-1,TRBV27,CASSMGARTEAFF
TRBJ2-5,TRBV7-2,CASSWTTGVQETQYF
TRBJ1-2,TRBV12-3/TRBV12-4,CASSLTGHYGYTF
TRBJ1-3,TRBV7-6,CASSLLPDSGNTIYF
NA,TRBV7-9,CASSPATSGWYEQYF
TRBJ2-1,TRBV4-1,CASSLAPAGSNDEQFF
TRBJ2-5,TRBV4-1,CASSQEHRGSNEQYF
TRBJ1-4,TRBV2,CASSETGPERRKLFF
TRBJ1-2,TRBV29-1,CSVNLGTGDHPAGYTF
TRBJ2-1,TRBV7-3,CASSPVPAAYNEQFF
TRBJ1-3,TRBV4-1,CASSQPWAGRNTIYF
TRBJ2-3,TRBV7-9,CASSGRDRSTDTQYF
TRBJ2-1,TRBV2,CASTGSPYNEQFF
TRBJ1-5,TRBV20-1,CSASPSGDQSQHF
TRBJ2-5,TRBV7-3,CASSPLLAGGLYNEQYF
TRBJ2-3,TRBV6-4,CASSRSSGVTDTQYF
TRBJ2-7,TRBV7-2,CASSLAGKNEQYF
TRBJ1-3,TRBV14,CASSQYSHSGNTIYF
TRBJ1-1,TRBV4-3,CASSQGWGENTEAFF
TRBJ2-3,TRBV7-2,CASSPRREVTDTQYF
TRBJ1-1,TRBV7-2,CASGLSQNTEAFF
TRBJ2-3,TRBV19,CASRPGLAGSHHSTDTQYF
TRBJ1-2,TRBV6-1,CASSDWQYYGYTF
TRBJ2-1,TRBV9,CASSQSTRGGFDPEQFF
TRBJ1-1,TRBV6-2/TRBV6-3,CASTWTEVNTEAFF
TRBJ2-1,TRBV11-2,CASSTQRARVEQFF
TRBJ1-1,TRBV7-9,CASSGSLRINNEAFF
TRBJ1-5,TRBV10-3,CAISVGTRNQPQHF
TRBJ2-1,TRBV12-3/TRBV12-4,CASTRLDNEQFF
TRBJ2-3,TRBV7-2,CASSRDRARTDTQYF
TRBJ1-2,TRBV7-2,CASSLAYRGLEGYTF
NA,TRBV10-3,CAISGTGGVPEQYF
TRBJ1-2,TRBV9,CASSPREFQGAEGYTF
TRBJ2-1,TRBV2,CASSEDLTSGVYNEQFF
TRBJ2-2,TRBV11-2,CASSSHRGRGVRELFF
TRBJ1-5,TRBV12-3/TRBV12-4,CASSTGEGANSNQPQHF
TRBJ2-7,TRBV20-1,CSARIRGHEQYF
TRBJ2-1,TRBV13,CASSLSIGGYEQFF
TRBJ1-4,TRBV20-1,CSGRSGQGAGEKLFF
TRBJ2-2,TRBV6-1,CASSGADRANTGELFF
NA,TRBV7-2,CASSWNRGYEQYF
TRBJ1-1,TRBV3-1,CASRQKHWTGGIAFF
TRBJ2-1,TRBV4-3,CASSQELADSYNEQFF
TRBJ2-1,TRBV12-3/TRBV12-4,CASRSVTSTYNEQFF
TRBJ2-3,TRBV4-3,CASSQGGRGGADTQYF
TRBJ1-2,TRBV4-1,CASSPPGAIYGYTF